This T cell receptor (beta chain) comes out of a study of a mutant IDH1 vaccine in newly diagnosed glioma (dated by TCRdb to the early 2020s). As for the study more broadly: Vaccination started 4-6 weeks after radiotherapy alone, or was given together with temozolomide cycles in the groups whose treatment included chemotherapy. Peripheral blood was collected at six visits: V03 (baseline), V05, V07, V10, V12 and V13. The week-35 safety follow-up was designated visit V12, and the week-47 end of study was designated visit V13. Before enrollment, most patients had been given radiochemotherapy with temozolomide as standard therapy, while the rest had received either radiotherapy alone or temozolomide alone. Of the 30 to 35 treated patients, about 62% were male and 37.5% were female, and a mean age of around 40 years was recorded. Longitudinal TCRB deep sequencing was done for 20 to 25 treated patients, wherever samples were available for exploratory analyses.

General study outcomes and caveats: PBMC samples for TCRB deep sequencing were selected based on availability. According to the authors, sample limitations meant that analyses of patient blood samples could not be reproduced. No apparent relationship was observed between pseudoprogression and alterations in the top peripheral T cell clonotypes detected by TCRB sequencing. Immune responses induced by the vaccine were seen in approximately 93% of patients across multiple MHC alleles.

From the cysteine through the phenylalanine, the CDR3 covers 16 amino acids. CDR3 DNA is the only sequence kept; it has 48 bases, read in frame from the first base. Sequences MNHEY (CDR1) and SMNVEV (CDR2) are obtained from the germline V gene (reference sequence). V loses 4 bases of germline sequence and J loses 3 bases, and the interval between the two ends is 19 bases. The library relied on the immunoSEQ multiplex PCR assay. Rearranged TCR beta chain sequences were amplified with the hsTCRB Kit following the manufacturer's protocol. An Illumina MiSeq was used to sequence the TCRB libraries. The original methods were these. The kit vendor's proprietary platform handled demultiplexing, trimming and gene mapping. In TCRdb, the immuneACCESS table is reduced to in-frame sequences with V and J assigned. These tables do not hold every clone; where another copy was compared, an unresolved V gene accounts for under half, and the others remain unexplained. V and J calls and clone size are given by that table; D and trimming were obtained from the DNA. Recorded for this sample are approximately 31,000 clones; around 80% of them occurred a single time. The leading ten clones occupy about 3.2% of the sample.

The sample's time point label is to be understood as: week 35, safety follow-up. Each vaccine dose, consisting of 300 ug of a 20-mer mutant IDH1 peptide in Montanide, was administered subcutaneously with topical imiquimod. Across visits V03 through V10, patients got a total of eight vaccinations, given in weeks 1, 3, 5, 7, 11, 15, 19 and 23. The donors had newly diagnosed IDH1-mutant astrocytomas of WHO grade 3 or 4 that showed loss of nuclear ATRX. The samples were drawn from NOA16, a multicentre, single-arm, open-label phase I trial in Germany that tested a mutant IDH1 peptide vaccine in humans for the first time. The DNeasy Blood and Tissue Kit was used to extract genomic DNA from EDTA blood for TCRB sequencing. As concerns this clone: This clone's antigen is unknown. No much larger clone exists at a distance of one base, and base qualities are not known.

The sequence derives from a man aged 35 to 55 with glioma. Some clones in this sample may be carry-over from other donors' samples. The V and J genes are TRBV27 and TRBJ2-7; TRBD1 is a possible D gene, resting on 6 matching bases. The input for sequencing was PBMCs, taken from a glioma patient whose treatment included an IDH1 peptide vaccine. The CDR3 has the sequence CASSSNTQGPFYEQYF. The base sequence is TGTGCCAGCAGTTCAAACACACAGGGTCCTTTCTACGAGCAGTACTTC.